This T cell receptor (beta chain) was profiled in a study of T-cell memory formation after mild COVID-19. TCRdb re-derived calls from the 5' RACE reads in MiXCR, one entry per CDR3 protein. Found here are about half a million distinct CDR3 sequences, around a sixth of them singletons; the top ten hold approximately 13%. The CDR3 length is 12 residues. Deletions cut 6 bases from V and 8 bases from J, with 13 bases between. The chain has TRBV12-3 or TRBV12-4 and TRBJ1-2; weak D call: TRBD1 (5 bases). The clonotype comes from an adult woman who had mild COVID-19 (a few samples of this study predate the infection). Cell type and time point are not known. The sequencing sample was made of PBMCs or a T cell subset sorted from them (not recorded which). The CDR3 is CASSHRGEGYTF. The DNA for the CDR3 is TGTGCCAGCAGCCATAGGGGCGAGGGCTACACCTTC.